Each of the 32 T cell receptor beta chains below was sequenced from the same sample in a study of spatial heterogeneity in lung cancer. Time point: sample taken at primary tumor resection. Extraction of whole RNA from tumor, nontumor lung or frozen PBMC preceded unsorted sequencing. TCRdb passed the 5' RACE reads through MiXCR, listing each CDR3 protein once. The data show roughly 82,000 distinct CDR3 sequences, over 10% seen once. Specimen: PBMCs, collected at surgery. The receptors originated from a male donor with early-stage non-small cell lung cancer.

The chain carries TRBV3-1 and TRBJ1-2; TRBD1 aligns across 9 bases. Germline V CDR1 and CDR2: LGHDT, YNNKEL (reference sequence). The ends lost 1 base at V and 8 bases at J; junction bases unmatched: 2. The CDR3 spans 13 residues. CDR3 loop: CASSQGDRAGYTF. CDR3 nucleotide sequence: TGTGCCAGCAGCCAAGGGGACAGGGCCGGCTACACCTTC.

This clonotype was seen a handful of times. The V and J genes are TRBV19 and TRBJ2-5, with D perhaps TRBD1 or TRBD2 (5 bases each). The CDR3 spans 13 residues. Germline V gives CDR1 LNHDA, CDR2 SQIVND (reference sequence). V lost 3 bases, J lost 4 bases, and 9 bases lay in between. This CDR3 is CASSIDSGETQYF. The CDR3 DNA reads TGTGCCAGTAGTATTGACAGCGGAGAGACCCAGTACTTC.

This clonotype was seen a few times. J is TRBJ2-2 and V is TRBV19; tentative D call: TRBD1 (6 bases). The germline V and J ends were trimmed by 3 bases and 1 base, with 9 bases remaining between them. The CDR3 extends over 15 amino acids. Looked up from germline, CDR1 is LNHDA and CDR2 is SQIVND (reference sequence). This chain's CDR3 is CASSIGTLNTGELFF. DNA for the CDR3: TGTGCCAGTAGTATCGGGACATTGAACACCGGGGAGCTGTTTTTT.

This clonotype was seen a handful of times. In DNA, the CDR3 is TGCAGTGCTAAAGAGGGAAGGGTTGGGAACACCGGGGAGCTGTTTTTT. Its translation: CSAKEGRVGNTGELFF. V and J are TRBV20-1 and TRBJ2-2; D possibly corresponds to TRBD2 (5 bases). Deletions cut 4 bases from V and 1 base from J, with 16 bases between. Germline CDR1 is DFQATT and CDR2 is SNEGSKA (reference sequence). CDR3 length: 16 amino acids.

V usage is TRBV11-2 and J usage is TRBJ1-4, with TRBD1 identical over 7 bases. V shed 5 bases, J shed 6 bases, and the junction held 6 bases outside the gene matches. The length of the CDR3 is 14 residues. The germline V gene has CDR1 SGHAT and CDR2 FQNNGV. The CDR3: CASSLRGLDEKLFF. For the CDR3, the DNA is TGTGCCAGCAGCCTCAGGGGGTTAGATGAAAAACTGTTTTTT.

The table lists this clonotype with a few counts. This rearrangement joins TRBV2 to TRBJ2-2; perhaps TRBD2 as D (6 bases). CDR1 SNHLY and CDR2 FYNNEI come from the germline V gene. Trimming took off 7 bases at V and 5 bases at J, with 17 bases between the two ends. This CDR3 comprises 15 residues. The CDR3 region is CASTTGGSRTGELFF. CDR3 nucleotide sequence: TGTGCCAGCACCACAGGAGGGAGTAGAACCGGGGAGCTGTTTTTT.

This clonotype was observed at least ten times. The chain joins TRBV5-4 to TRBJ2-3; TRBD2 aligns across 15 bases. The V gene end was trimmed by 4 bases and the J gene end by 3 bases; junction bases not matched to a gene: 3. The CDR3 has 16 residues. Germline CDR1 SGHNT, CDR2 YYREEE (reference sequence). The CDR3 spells CASSIGTSGRTDTQYF. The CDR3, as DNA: TGTGCCAGCAGCATCGGGACTAGCGGGAGGACAGATACGCAGTATTTT.

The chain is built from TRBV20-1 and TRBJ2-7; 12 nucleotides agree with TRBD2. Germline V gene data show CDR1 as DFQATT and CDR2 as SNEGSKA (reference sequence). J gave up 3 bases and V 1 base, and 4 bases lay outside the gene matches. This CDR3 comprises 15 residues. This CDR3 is CSARGGTSGRYEQYF. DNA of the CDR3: TGCAGTGCTAGAGGGGGGACTAGCGGGCGCTACGAGCAGTACTTC.

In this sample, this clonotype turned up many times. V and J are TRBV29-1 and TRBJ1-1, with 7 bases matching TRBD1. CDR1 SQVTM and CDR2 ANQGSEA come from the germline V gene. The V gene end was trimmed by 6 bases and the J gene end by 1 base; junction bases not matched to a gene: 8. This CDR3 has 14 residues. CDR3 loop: CSVTRQGRNTEAFF. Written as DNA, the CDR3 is TGCAGCGTGACCCGACAGGGAAGGAACACTGAAGCTTTCTTT.

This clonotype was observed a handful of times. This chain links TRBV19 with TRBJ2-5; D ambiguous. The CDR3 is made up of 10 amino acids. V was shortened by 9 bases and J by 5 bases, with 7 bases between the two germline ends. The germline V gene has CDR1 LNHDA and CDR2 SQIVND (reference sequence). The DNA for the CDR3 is TGTGCCAGCGGGCGGGAGACCCAGTACTTC. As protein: CASGRETQYF.

CDR3 coding DNA: TGCAGTGCGACCAGCGGGAGGACACTGGGCGAGCAGTACTTC. Protein product: CSATSGRTLGEQYF. The chain couples TRBV20-1 to TRBJ2-7; 9 bases agree with TRBD2. Germline CDR1 DFQATT, CDR2 SNEGSKA (reference sequence). V trimming: 6 bases; J trimming: 6 bases; junction bases outside the gene matches: 12. This CDR3 spans 14 amino acids.

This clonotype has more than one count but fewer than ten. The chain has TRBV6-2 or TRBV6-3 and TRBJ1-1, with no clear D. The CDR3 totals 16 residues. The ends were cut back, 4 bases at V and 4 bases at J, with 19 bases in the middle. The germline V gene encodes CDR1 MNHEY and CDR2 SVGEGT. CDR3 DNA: TGTGCCAGCAGTTTGGTACCGGGATCTTCGGGCACTGAAGCTTTCTTT. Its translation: CASSLVPGSSGTEAFF.

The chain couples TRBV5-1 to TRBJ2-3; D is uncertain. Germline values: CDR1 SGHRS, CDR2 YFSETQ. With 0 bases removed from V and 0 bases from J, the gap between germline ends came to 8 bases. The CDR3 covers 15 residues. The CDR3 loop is CASSLDGDSTDTQYF. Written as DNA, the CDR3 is TGCGCCAGCAGCTTGGATGGAGATAGCACAGATACGCAGTATTTT.

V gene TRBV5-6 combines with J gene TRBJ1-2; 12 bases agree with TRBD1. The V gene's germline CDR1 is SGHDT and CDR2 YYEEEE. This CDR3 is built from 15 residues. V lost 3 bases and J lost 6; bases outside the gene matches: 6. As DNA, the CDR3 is TGTGCCAGCAGCTCACGCGGGACAGGGGGCAATGGCTACACCTTC. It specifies CASSSRGTGGNGYTF.

CDR3 sequence: CATSEGGGGYNEQFF. DNA for the CDR3: TGTGCCACCTCCGAGGGGGGGGGAGGGTACAATGAGCAGTTCTTC. This chain uses TRBV28 with TRBJ2-1; perhaps TRBD2 as D (7 bases). CDR3 length equals 15 residues. Trimming took off 10 bases at V and 4 bases at J, with 20 bases between the two ends. Per the germline V gene, CDR1 is MDHEN and CDR2 is SYDVKM.

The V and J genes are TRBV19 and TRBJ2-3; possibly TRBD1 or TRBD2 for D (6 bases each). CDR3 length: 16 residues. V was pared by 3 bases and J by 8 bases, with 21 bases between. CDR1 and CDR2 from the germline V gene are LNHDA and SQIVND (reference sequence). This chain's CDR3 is CASSIDRGGPTRTQYF. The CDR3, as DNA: TGTGCCAGTAGTATTGATCGTGGGGGGCCTACTCGTACGCAGTATTTT.

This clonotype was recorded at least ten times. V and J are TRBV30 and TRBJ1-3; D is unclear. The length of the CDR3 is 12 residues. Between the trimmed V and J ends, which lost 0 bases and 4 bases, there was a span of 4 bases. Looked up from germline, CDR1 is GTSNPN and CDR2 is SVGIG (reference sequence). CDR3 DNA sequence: TGTGCCTGGAGTGTACAAGGAAACACCATATATTTT. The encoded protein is CAWSVQGNTIYF.

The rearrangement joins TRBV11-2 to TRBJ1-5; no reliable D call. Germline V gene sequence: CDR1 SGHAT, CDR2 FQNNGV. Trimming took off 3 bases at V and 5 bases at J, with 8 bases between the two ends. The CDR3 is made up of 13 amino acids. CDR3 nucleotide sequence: TGTGCCAGCAGCTTGTATGTCGATCAGCCCCAGCATTTT. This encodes CASSLYVDQPQHF.

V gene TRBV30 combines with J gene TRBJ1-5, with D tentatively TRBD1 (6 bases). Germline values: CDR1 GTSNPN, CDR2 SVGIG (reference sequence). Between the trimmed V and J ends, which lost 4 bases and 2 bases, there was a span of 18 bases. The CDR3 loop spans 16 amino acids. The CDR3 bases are TGTGCCTGGAATACTGCCGGGGCAGGGGGCAATCAGCCCCAGCATTTT. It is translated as CAWNTAGAGGNQPQHF.

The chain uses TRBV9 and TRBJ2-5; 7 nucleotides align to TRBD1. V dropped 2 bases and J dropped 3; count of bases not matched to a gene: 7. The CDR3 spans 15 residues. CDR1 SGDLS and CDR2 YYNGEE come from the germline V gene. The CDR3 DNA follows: TGTGCCAGCAGCGTTCGGGACAGCCAGGAAGAGACCCAGTACTTC. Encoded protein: CASSVRDSQEETQYF. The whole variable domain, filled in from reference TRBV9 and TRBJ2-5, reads DSGVTQTPKHLITATGQRVTLRCSPRSGDLSVYWYQQSLDQGLQFLIQYYNGEERAKGNILERFSAQQFPDLHSELNLSSLELGDSALYFCASSVRDSQEETQYFGPGTRLLVL.

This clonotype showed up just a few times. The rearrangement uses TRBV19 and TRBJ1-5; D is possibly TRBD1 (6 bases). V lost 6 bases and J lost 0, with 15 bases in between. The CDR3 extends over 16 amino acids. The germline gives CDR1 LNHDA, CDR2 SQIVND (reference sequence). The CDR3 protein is CASSPTDRYSNQPQHF. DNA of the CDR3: TGTGCCAGTAGCCCCACCGACAGGTATAGCAATCAGCCCCAGCATTTT.

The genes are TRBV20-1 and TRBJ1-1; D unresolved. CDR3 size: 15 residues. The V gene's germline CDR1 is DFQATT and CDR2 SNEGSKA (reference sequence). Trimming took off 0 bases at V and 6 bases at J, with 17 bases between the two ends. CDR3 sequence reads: CSAREGISDLAEAFF. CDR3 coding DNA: TGCAGTGCTAGAGAAGGGATTTCGGACTTAGCTGAAGCTTTCTTT.

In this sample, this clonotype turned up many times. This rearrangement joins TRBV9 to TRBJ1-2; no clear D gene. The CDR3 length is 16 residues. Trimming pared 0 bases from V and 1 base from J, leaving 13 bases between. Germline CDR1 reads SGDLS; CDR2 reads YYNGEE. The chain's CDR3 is CASSVEQDPYNYGYTF. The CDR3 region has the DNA TGTGCCAGCAGCGTAGAGCAGGATCCTTATAACTATGGCTACACCTTC.

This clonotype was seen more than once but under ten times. The CDR3 DNA reads TGTGCCAGCCACGGACATTTGAACACTGAAGCTTTCTTT. It specifies CASHGHLNTEAFF. This sequence joins TRBV6-6 and TRBJ1-1, with D possibly matching TRBD1 (5 bases). Trimming took 8 bases from V and 0 from J, leaving 10 bases between them. From germline, CDR1 is MNHNY and CDR2 SVGAGI (reference sequence). The CDR3 sequence is 13 residues long.

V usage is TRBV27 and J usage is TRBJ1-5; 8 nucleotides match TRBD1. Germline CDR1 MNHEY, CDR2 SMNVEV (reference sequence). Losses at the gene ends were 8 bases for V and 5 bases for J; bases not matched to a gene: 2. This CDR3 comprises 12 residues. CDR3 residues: CASGQGDQPQHF. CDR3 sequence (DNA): TGTGCCAGCGGACAGGGAGATCAGCCCCAGCATTTT.

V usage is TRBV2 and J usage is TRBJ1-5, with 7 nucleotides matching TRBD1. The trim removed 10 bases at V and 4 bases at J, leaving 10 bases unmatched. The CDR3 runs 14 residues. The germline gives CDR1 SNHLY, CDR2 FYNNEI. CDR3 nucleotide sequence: TGTGCCACCGCCGACAGGGTGGGTAATCAGCCCCAGCATTTT. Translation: CATADRVGNQPQHF.

The CDR3 region is CSVGRGQRGHTEAFF. The CDR3 DNA reads TGCAGCGTTGGACGGGGACAGCGGGGCCACACTGAAGCTTTCTTT. The chain couples TRBV29-1 to TRBJ1-1, with TRBD1 matching over 7 bases. The trim removed 4 bases at V and 3 bases at J, leaving 11 bases unmatched. Germline V lookup: CDR1 SQVTM, CDR2 ANQGSEA. The CDR3 length is 15 residues. Together with reference TRBV29-1 and TRBJ1-1, the CDR3 gives the full variable domain: SAVISQKPSRDICQRGTSLTIQCQVDSQVTMMFWYRQQPGQSLTLIATANQGSEATYESGFVIDKFPISRPNLTFSTLTVSNMSPEDSSIYLCSVGRGQRGHTEAFFGQGTRLTVV.

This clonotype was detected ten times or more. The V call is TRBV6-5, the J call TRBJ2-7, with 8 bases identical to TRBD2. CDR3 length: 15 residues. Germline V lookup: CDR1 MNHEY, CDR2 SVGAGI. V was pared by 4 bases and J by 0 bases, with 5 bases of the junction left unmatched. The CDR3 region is CASSSSGGSSYEQYF. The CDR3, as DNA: TGTGCCAGCAGTTCGAGCGGGGGCTCCTCCTACGAGCAGTACTTC.

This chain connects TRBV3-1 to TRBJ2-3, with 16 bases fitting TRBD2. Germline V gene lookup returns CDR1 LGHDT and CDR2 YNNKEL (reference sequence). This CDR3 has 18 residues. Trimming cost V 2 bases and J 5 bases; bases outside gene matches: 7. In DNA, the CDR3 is TGTGCCAGCAGCCAACCGGGACTAGCGGGAGGGCCCTTAGATACGCAGTATTTT. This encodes CASSQPGLAGGPLDTQYF.

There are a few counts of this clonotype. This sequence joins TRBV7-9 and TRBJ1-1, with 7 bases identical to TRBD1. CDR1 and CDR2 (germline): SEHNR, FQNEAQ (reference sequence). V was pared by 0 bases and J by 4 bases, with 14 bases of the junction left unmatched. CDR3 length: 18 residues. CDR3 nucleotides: TGTGCCAGCAGCTTAGCTTTTGACCGACAGGGCCGAGGCACTGAAGCTTTCTTT. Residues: CASSLAFDRQGRGTEAFF.

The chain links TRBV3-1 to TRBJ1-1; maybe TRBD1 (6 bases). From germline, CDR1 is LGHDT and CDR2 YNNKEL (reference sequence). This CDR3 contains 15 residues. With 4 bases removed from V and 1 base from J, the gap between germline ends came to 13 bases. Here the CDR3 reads CASSLTGPANTEAFF. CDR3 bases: TGTGCCAGCAGCCTAACAGGGCCGGCGAACACTGAAGCTTTCTTT.

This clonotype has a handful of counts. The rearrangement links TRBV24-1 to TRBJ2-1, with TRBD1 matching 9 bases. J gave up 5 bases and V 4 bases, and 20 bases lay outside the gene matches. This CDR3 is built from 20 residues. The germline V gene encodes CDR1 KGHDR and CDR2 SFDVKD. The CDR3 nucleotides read TGTGCCACCAGTGACGGGGACAGGGTCGCTTCCCACCTCCTGCACAATGAGCAGTTCTTC. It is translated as CATSDGDRVASHLLHNEQFF.